The 22 T cell receptor beta chains reported below all come from one sample, sequenced in a study of cytomegalovirus exposure and HLA in healthy donors. This PCR relied on a set of 60 Vbeta primers and 13 Jbeta primers. The repertoire was sequenced with immunoSEQ multiplex PCR; TCRdb's copy has only in-frame clones and lacks some. The sample carries around 180,000 clones, approximately 88% recorded once. The sequenced sample consisted of PBMCs. The receptors stem from a boy aged 5-17 years in good health and CMV-seronegative.

CDR3 loop: CASSPGGGNHQPQHF. CDR3 sequence (DNA): TGTGCCAGCTCACCGGGTGGGGGGAATCATCAGCCCCAGCATTTT. The chain recombines TRBV18 with TRBJ1-5, with D tentatively TRBD1 (5 bases). CDR3 length equals 15 residues. Trimming removed 3 bases from V and 5 bases from J, with 14 bases in between. The germline V gene has CDR1 KGHSH and CDR2 LQKENI.

The chain links TRBV7-9 to TRBJ1-4; D gene unclear. This CDR3 is built from 11 residues. Germline loops: CDR1 SEHNR, CDR2 FQNEAQ (reference sequence). Trimming pared 9 bases from V and 7 bases from J, leaving 9 bases between. CDR3 in amino acids: CASGSLEKLFF. The CDR3 DNA reads TGTGCCAGTGGGAGTCTTGAAAAACTGTTTTTT.

This rearrangement joins TRBV30 to TRBJ2-7; 8 nucleotides agree with TRBD2. This CDR3 has 16 residues. The germline CDR1 and CDR2 sequences are GTSNPN and SVGIG (reference sequence). V was pared by 0 bases and J by 4 bases, with 11 bases of the junction left unmatched. The CDR3 DNA reads TGTGCCTGGAGTGTAGGATCAGGCGCGGGAGGTTACGAGCAGTACTTC. As protein: CAWSVGSGAGGYEQYF.

This clone was counted a few times. The chain has TRBV7-9 and TRBJ1-1; tentative D call: TRBD1 (5 bases). The germline CDR1 and CDR2 sequences are SEHNR and FQNEAQ (reference sequence). Trimming removed 0 bases from V and 3 bases from J, with 5 bases in between. The CDR3 runs to 13 residues. CDR3 nucleotide sequence: TGTGCCAGCAGCTTAGCAGGGGACACTGAAGCTTTCTTT. It specifies CASSLAGDTEAFF.

The rearrangement joins TRBV5-1 to TRBJ1-1; D ambiguous. The germline V gene encodes CDR1 SGHRS and CDR2 YFSETQ. The CDR3 has 16 residues. Trimming took 4 bases from V and 1 from J, leaving 17 bases between them. Here the CDR3 reads CASSTPEKGGNTEAFF. CDR3 sequence (DNA): TGCGCCAGCAGCACCCCCGAGAAGGGAGGGAACACTGAAGCTTTCTTT.

This clone turned up a few times. The rearrangement joins TRBV5-1 to TRBJ2-1; possibly TRBD1 for D (6 bases). This CDR3 spans 12 amino acids. Per germline, CDR1 SGHRS and CDR2 YFSETQ. Trimming shortened V by 7 bases and J by 7 bases, and 12 bases separated the two germline ends. Written as DNA, the CDR3 is TGCGCCAGCCTCCCCCAGGGGAATGAGCAGTTCTTC. It translates to CASLPQGNEQFF.

This sequence joins TRBV7-2 and TRBJ2-7; D call uncertain. Trimming took 1 base from V and 4 from J, leaving 14 bases between them. This CDR3 spans 15 amino acids. Germline V gives CDR1 SGHTA, CDR2 FQGNSA. CDR3 coding DNA: TGTGCCAGCAGCTTAGTGGCACAGAGCCCATACGAGCAGTACTTC. This sequence encodes CASSLVAQSPYEQYF.

The V gene is TRBV10-2, the J gene TRBJ1-2; TRBD1 is a possible D gene (5 bases). Germline loops: CDR1 WSHSY, CDR2 SAAADI. This CDR3 spans 16 amino acids. Trimming stripped 2 bases from V and 5 bases from J, with 18 bases between. The CDR3: CASSEGVSRGGYGYTF. CDR3 nucleotides: TGCGCCAGCAGTGAGGGAGTGTCGAGGGGAGGGTATGGCTACACCTTC.

This sequence joins TRBV9 and TRBJ1-1, with a tentative D call TRBD1 (5 bases). Germline CDR1 SGDLS, CDR2 YYNGEE. The length of the CDR3 is 15 residues. Trimming took off 4 bases at V and 3 bases at J, with 16 bases between the two ends. For the CDR3, the DNA is TGTGCCAGCAGCACGGAGAAGGGGCCTGACACTGAAGCTTTCTTT. Protein sequence: CASSTEKGPDTEAFF.

This clone was seen only once. This chain joins TRBV23-1 and TRBJ2-5, with TRBD1 identical over 9 bases. TRBV23-1 is noted as an ORF with a role that remains uncertain. V dropped 3 bases and J dropped 2; count of bases not matched to a gene: 1. CDR3 length: 14 amino acids. CDR3 sequence reads: CASSQTGGQETQYF. CDR3 coding DNA: TGCGCCAGCAGTCAGACAGGGGGGCAAGAGACCCAGTACTTC.

The J gene is TRBJ1-6, the V gene TRBV6-5; 8 bases map to TRBD1. The CDR3 totals 15 residues. V shed 5 bases, J shed 10 bases, and the junction held 10 bases outside the gene matches. Germline V lookup: CDR1 MNHEY, CDR2 SVGAGI. CDR3 region: CASSPWTGKGSPLHF. The CDR3 DNA is TGTGCCAGCAGTCCATGGACAGGGAAGGGGTCACCCCTCCACTTT.

The chain is built from TRBV7-2 and TRBJ1-1; D might be TRBD1 (6 bases). Germline CDR1 SGHTA, CDR2 FQGNSA. The CDR3 is 15 residues long. V gave up 3 bases and J gave up 0 bases, with 11 bases separating them. The CDR3 bases are TGTGCCAGCAGCTTTCGAACAGGGCTGAACACTGAAGCTTTCTTT. Translation: CASSFRTGLNTEAFF.

V and J are TRBV9 and TRBJ1-1; D not resolved. The CDR3 contains 15 residues. The V gene's germline CDR1 is SGDLS and CDR2 YYNGEE. V lost 0 bases, J lost 3 bases, and 12 bases lay in between. CDR3 residues: CASSVGVEFYTEAFF. The CDR3, as DNA: TGTGCCAGCAGCGTAGGGGTGGAGTTTTACACTGAAGCTTTCTTT.

The J gene is TRBJ1-4, the V gene TRBV30; weak D call: TRBD1 (6 bases). Germline assignment: CDR1 GTSNPN and CDR2 SVGIG (reference sequence). This CDR3 is 14 amino acids long. V shed 3 bases and J shed 6 bases, with 14 bases lying between them. CDR3 in DNA: TGTGCCTGGAGGCCAGATCCAGGGGATGAAAAACTGTTTTTT. Amino acids: CAWRPDPGDEKLFF.

This chain uses TRBV11-3 with TRBJ1-1, with 7 nucleotides matching TRBD1. Per germline, CDR1 SGHNT and CDR2 YENEEA. Losses at the gene ends were 5 bases for V and 1 base for J; bases not matched to a gene: 1. This CDR3 comprises 13 residues. The CDR3 region is CASSRQGNTEAFF. The CDR3 coding sequence is TGTGCCAGCAGCCGACAGGGGAACACTGAAGCTTTCTTT.

The chain carries TRBV7-2 and TRBJ2-3, with 9 positions matching TRBD2. The CDR3 extends over 17 amino acids. Germline trimming cut 0 bases from V and 2 bases from J; bases unmatched to any gene: 6. The germline gives CDR1 SGHTA, CDR2 FQGNSA. CDR3 in amino acids: CASSLALSGGNTDTQYF. The CDR3 region has the DNA TGTGCCAGCAGCTTAGCTCTAAGCGGGGGGAACACAGATACGCAGTATTTT.

With regard to this clone: At the DNA level, this CDR3 is encoded by other sequences in the same sample as well. J is TRBJ2-1 and V is TRBV29-1; no reliable D call. Germline V gene sequence: CDR1 SQVTM, CDR2 ANQGSEA. The germline V and J ends were trimmed by 4 bases and 10 bases, with 8 bases remaining between them. This CDR3 is built from 10 residues. The CDR3 protein is CSVGRGEQFF. The CDR3 region has the DNA TGCAGCGTTGGACGAGGCGAGCAGTTCTTC.

This chain's CDR3 is CASSQGQGIFGTEAFF. DNA of the CDR3: TGTGCCAGCAGCCAGGGACAGGGTATATTCGGCACTGAAGCTTTCTTT. This sequence joins TRBV5-4 and TRBJ1-1, with 9 bases matching TRBD1. Germline V lookup: CDR1 SGHNT, CDR2 YYREEE (reference sequence). The V segment lost 4 bases and the J segment 4 bases; nucleotides outside the gene matches: 11. The CDR3 is 16 residues long.

Turning to this clone: Compared with germline, one end of the junction differs, possibly owing to a read error. The gene calls are TRBV2 and TRBJ2-7, with 8 bases fitting TRBD1. The germline V gene has CDR1 SNHLY and CDR2 FYNNEI. The CDR3 has 15 amino acids. The CDR3 protein is CASAYSRDRNYEQYF. The CDR3 DNA reads TGTGCCAGCGCCTATTCGCGGGACAGGAACTACGAGCAGTATTTC.

J is TRBJ2-2 and V is TRBV5-1; D is unresolved. CDR3 size: 15 residues. The V gene lost 2 bases and the J gene lost 1 base, with 9 bases spanning the gap. In germline, CDR1 is SGHRS, CDR2 YFSETQ. CDR3 DNA sequence: TGCGCCAGCAGCTTTCGAGGAGAGAACACCGGGGAGCTGTTTTTT. This gives the protein CASSFRGENTGELFF. Complete variable domain (other parts from reference TRBV5-1 and TRBJ2-2): KAGVTQTPRYLIKTRGQQVTLSCSPISGHRSVSWYQQTPGQGLQFLFEYFSETQRNKGNFPGRFSGRQFSNSRSEMNVSTLELGDSALYLCASSFRGENTGELFFGEGSRLTVL.

The chain is built from TRBV6-5 and TRBJ1-5; the match to TRBD1 covers 8 bases. The length of the CDR3 is 16 residues. With V trimmed by 4 bases and J by 0 bases, 5 bases remained unmatched. From germline, CDR1 is MNHEY and CDR2 SVGAGI. The DNA of the CDR3 is TGTGCCAGCAGTTCCGGGGGACAGGTTAGCAATCAGCCCCAGCATTTT. It is translated as CASSSGGQVSNQPQHF.

This chain connects TRBV25-1 to TRBJ2-3, with 9 bases that match TRBD1. CDR1 MGHDK and CDR2 SYGVNS come from the germline V gene. J was trimmed by 5 bases and V by 5 bases; bases with no gene match: 5. This CDR3 region has 14 residues. CDR3 loop: CASSHRGREDTQYF. As DNA, the CDR3 is TGTGCCAGCAGTCACAGGGGGCGCGAAGATACGCAGTATTTT.